These 25 T cell receptor beta chains were all obtained from the same sample, sequenced in a study of a mutant IDH1 vaccine in newly diagnosed glioma. The data were produced by immunoSEQ multiplex PCR, yet TCRdb's version contains in-frame clones alone and is incomplete. The sample contains tens of thousands of clones, about nine tenths of which appear only once. Time point reported: week 5, during vaccination. With topical imiquimod, each dose of the vaccine consisted of 300 ug of mutant IDH1 20-mer peptide. For these receptors, no antigen is known. This specimen was PBMCs, taken from a glioma patient whose treatment included an IDH1 peptide vaccine. These receptor sequences come from a woman between 40 and 55 years old with glioma.

This chain uses TRBV4-1 with TRBJ1-5; 8 bases line up with TRBD1. CDR3 size: 17 residues. With 3 bases clipped from V and 2 bases from J, the junction kept 9 bases outside the gene matches. CDR1 and CDR2 from the germline V gene are MGHRA and YSYEKL. The CDR3 loop is CASSQGQGADGNQPQHF. CDR3 nucleotide sequence: TGCGCCAGCAGCCAGGGTCAGGGGGCGGATGGCAATCAGCCCCAGCATTTT.

The CDR3 loop is CASTLDSSGNTIYF. CDR3 DNA sequence: TGTGCCAGTACCCTAGACAGCTCTGGAAACACCATATATTTT. The chain combines TRBV19 with TRBJ1-3; D perhaps matches TRBD1 (5 bases). Germline V CDR1 and CDR2: LNHDA, SQIVND (reference sequence). The CDR3 runs to 14 residues. V lost 7 bases and J 0 bases, leaving 10 bases between the germline ends.

The chain couples TRBV18 to TRBJ2-3; D is uncertain. Germline loops: CDR1 KGHSH, CDR2 LQKENI. Between the trimmed V and J ends, which lost 0 bases and 6 bases, there was a span of 7 bases. The CDR3 has 13 residues. This CDR3 is CASSPPQGDTQYF. The CDR3 DNA follows: TGTGCCAGCTCACCACCTCAAGGGGATACGCAGTATTTT.

The rearrangement joins TRBV7-9 to TRBJ2-1; 10 nucleotides agree with TRBD2. Germline trimming cut 1 base from V and 9 bases from J; bases unmatched to any gene: 3. Germline V gene sequence: CDR1 SEHNR, CDR2 FQNEAQ (reference sequence). CDR3 size: 14 residues. In nucleotides, the CDR3 is TGTGCCAGCAGCTTAGGGGTAGCGGGGGGTGAGCAGTTCTTC. Translating it yields CASSLGVAGGEQFF.

This chain links TRBV6-6 with TRBJ1-1; no reliable D call. V lost 7 bases and J lost 2, with 11 bases in between. This CDR3 is built from 13 residues. Per germline, CDR1 MNHNY and CDR2 SVGAGI (reference sequence). The CDR3 nucleotides read TGTGCCAGCACTGGCATATTAAACACTGAAGCTTTCTTT. Protein sequence: CASTGILNTEAFF.

The V gene is TRBV10-1, the J gene TRBJ2-3; unclear D gene. V shed 5 bases and J shed 5 bases, with 14 bases lying between them. The germline gives CDR1 WNHNN, CDR2 SYGVQD (reference sequence). The CDR3 is made up of 14 amino acids. The CDR3 is CASSPSRLVDTQYF. The CDR3 nucleotides read TGCGCCAGCAGTCCCTCCAGACTCGTAGATACGCAGTATTTT.

This clone appeared a single time. The CDR3 loop reads CASSSTGATGELFF. In DNA form, the CDR3 reads TGTGCCAGCAGCTCCACAGGGGCCACCGGGGAGCTGTTTTTT. This rearrangement joins TRBV11-2 to TRBJ2-2, with 7 bases matching TRBD1. V trimming: 4 bases; J trimming: 4 bases; junction bases outside the gene matches: 3. Germline CDR1 SGHAT, CDR2 FQNNGV. The CDR3 length is 14 residues.

The rearrangement links TRBV5-6 to TRBJ2-7; D perhaps matches TRBD2 (7 bases). The V end was cut by 4 bases, the J end by 2 bases, with 13 bases between. Germline-derived CDR1 and CDR2 are SGHDT and YYEEEE. This CDR3 comprises 14 residues. The CDR3: CASSIRGTTYEQYF. CDR3 bases: TGTGCCAGCAGCATAAGGGGGACTACCTACGAGCAGTACTTC.

This chain connects TRBV7-6 to TRBJ2-3; D call uncertain. The V gene lost 5 bases and the J gene lost 4 bases, with 19 bases spanning the gap. Looked up from germline, CDR1 is SGHVS and CDR2 is FNYEAQ. This CDR3 region has 16 residues. Here the CDR3 reads CASSPLPSADADTQYF. CDR3 DNA: TGTGCCAGCAGCCCCCTCCCGTCCGCCGACGCAGATACGCAGTATTTT. The whole variable domain, remainder taken from reference TRBV7-6 and TRBJ2-3, is GAGVSQSPRYKVTKRGQDVALRCDPISGHVSLYWYRQALGQGPEFLTYFNYEAQQDKSGLPNDRFSAERPEGSISTLTIQRTEQRDSAMYRCASSPLPSADADTQYFGPGTRLTVL.

V is TRBV7-9 and J is TRBJ2-2; TRBD1 matches at 7 bases. CDR1 and CDR2 (germline): SEHNR, FQNEAQ (reference sequence). The CDR3 has 14 amino acids. J gave up 4 bases and V 5 bases, and 4 bases lay outside the gene matches. The CDR3 nucleotides are TGTGCCAGCAGCACCGACAGGGCCACCGGGGAGCTGTTTTTT. Translating gives CASSTDRATGELFF.

The chain carries TRBV2 and TRBJ1-4, with TRBD1 matching 7 bases. Trimming removed 7 bases from V and 9 bases from J; junction bases left unmatched: 8. The length of the CDR3 is 13 residues. Germline V gene lookup returns CDR1 SNHLY and CDR2 FYNNEI. CDR3 in amino acids: CASNRDRSQKLFF. The CDR3 DNA reads TGTGCCAGCAACAGGGACAGAAGTCAAAAACTGTTTTTT. Using reference TRBV2 and TRBJ1-4 for the parts outside the CDR3, the full variable domain is EPEVTQTPSHQVTQMGQEVILRCVPISNHLYFYWYRQILGQKVEFLVSFYNNEISEKSEIFDDQFSVERPDGSNFTLKIRSTKLEDSAMYFCASNRDRSQKLFFGSGTQLSVL.

CDR3 in amino acids: CAWTQGVNEQFF. CDR3 coding DNA: TGTGCCTGGACACAGGGGGTCAATGAGCAGTTCTTC. The chain recombines TRBV30 with TRBJ2-1; 8 nucleotides line up with TRBD1. V lost 4 bases and J lost 6; bases outside the gene matches: 2. From germline, CDR1 is GTSNPN and CDR2 SVGIG (reference sequence). The CDR3 has 12 residues.

The J gene is TRBJ1-5, the V gene TRBV1. TRBV1 is a recognized pseudogene. This CDR3 is 11 amino acids long. The CDR3 sequence: CTSTARQPQHF. CDR3 DNA: TGCACCAGCACCGCAAGGCAGCCCCAGCATTTT.

This chain joins TRBV18 and TRBJ1-6, with TRBD1 matching 8 bases. The V and J ends lost 6 bases and 7 bases, in that order; junction bases with no gene match: 11. CDR1 is KGHSH, CDR2 LQKENI, per germline. There are 16 residues in the CDR3. Written as DNA, the CDR3 is TGTGCCAGCTCCCCTCAGGGGGCAGACGACAATTCACCCCTCCACTTT. This translates into CASSPQGADDNSPLHF.

The rearrangement uses TRBV5-1 and TRBJ2-3, with D uncertain. Germline CDR1 and CDR2: SGHRS and YFSETQ. CDR3 length: 16 amino acids. Between the trimmed V and J ends, which lost 2 bases and 0 bases, there was a span of 13 bases. The CDR3 DNA reads as TGCGCCAGCAGCTTAAATGGCGGTTGGAGCACAGATACGCAGTATTTT. It codes for CASSLNGGWSTDTQYF.

The chain employs TRBV19 and TRBJ1-5; D not resolved. V gave up 2 bases and J gave up 0 bases, with 11 bases separating them. Germline V lookup: CDR1 LNHDA, CDR2 SQIVND (reference sequence). The CDR3 consists of 16 residues. The CDR3 region is CASSIRAPYSNQPQHF. CDR3 coding DNA: TGTGCCAGTAGTATAAGGGCACCCTATAGCAATCAGCCCCAGCATTTT.

The chain recombines TRBV13 with TRBJ1-2, with 7 bases identical to TRBD1. V lost 5 bases to trimming and J lost 6 bases; unmatched junction nucleotides: 6. The CDR3 spans 13 residues. Germline V gene sequence: CDR1 PRHDT, CDR2 FYEKMQ (reference sequence). CDR3 in DNA: TGTGCCAGCAGCAAAGACAGGGTGGATGGCTACACCTTC. It encodes CASSKDRVDGYTF.

V usage is TRBV6-5 and J usage is TRBJ2-7; D possibly corresponds to TRBD2 (6 bases). CDR1 and CDR2 (germline): MNHEY, SVGAGI. CDR3 length: 15 residues. V shed 5 bases and J shed 9 bases, with 23 bases lying between them. The DNA of the CDR3 is TGTGCCAGCAGTCCCCACCGGGGGACGGCCGCAGGGCAGTACTTC. It is translated as CASSPHRGTAAGQYF.

This chain uses TRBV27 with TRBJ2-5, with TRBD2 matching 8 bases. Germline CDR1 is MNHEY and CDR2 is SMNVEV (reference sequence). This CDR3 spans 16 amino acids. The J segment lost 5 bases and the V segment lost 0 bases, leaving 8 bases of the junction unmatched. CDR3 region: CASSLSIRGGRETQYF. DNA for the CDR3: TGTGCCAGCAGTTTATCGATCCGGGGGGGCCGCGAGACCCAGTACTTC.

This clone was seen once. This rearrangement joins TRBV6-5 to TRBJ2-7, with D perhaps TRBD2 (5 bases). Trimming removed 0 bases from V and 2 bases from J, with 8 bases in between. The germline V gene encodes CDR1 MNHEY and CDR2 SVGAGI. The CDR3 spans 14 residues. CDR3 in amino acids: CASSYSRETYEQYF. CDR3 DNA: TGTGCCAGCAGTTACTCAAGGGAGACCTACGAGCAGTACTTC.

To note about this clone: Other DNA sequences from this sample encode an identical CDR3 as well. This sequence joins TRBV10-3 and TRBJ2-7; 9 positions agree with TRBD1. The CDR3 length is 13 residues. Germline CDR1 ENHRY, CDR2 SYGVKD. V lost 2 bases, J lost 4 bases, and 0 bases stayed unmatched. The CDR3 region has the DNA TGTGCCATCAGTGAGGGACAGGGGTACGAGCAGTACTTC. Its translation is CAISEGQGYEQYF.

In this sample, this clone turned up once. The genes are TRBV19 and TRBJ2-1; D is possibly TRBD2 (6 bases). V dropped 6 bases and J dropped 4 bases, with 16 bases sitting between them. This CDR3 is 15 amino acids long. The germline gives CDR1 LNHDA, CDR2 SQIVND (reference sequence). The chain's CDR3 is CASSSALAWYNEQFF. The CDR3 DNA reads TGTGCCAGTAGCTCCGCCCTAGCGTGGTACAATGAGCAGTTCTTC. Full variable domain (remainder filled in from reference TRBV19 and TRBJ2-1): DGGITQSPKYLFRKEGQNVTLSCEQNLNHDAMYWYRQDPGQGLRLIYYSQIVNDFQKGDIAEGYSVSREKKESFPLTVTSAQKNPTAFYLCASSSALAWYNEQFFGPGTRLTVL.

A single count supports this clone. The rearrangement links TRBV28 to TRBJ1-4; the match to TRBD1 covers 8 bases. The length of the CDR3 is 16 residues. V was clipped by 5 bases and J by 6 bases; unmatched bases: 11. The germline V gene encodes CDR1 MDHEN and CDR2 SYDVKM. CDR3 region: CASSPSQGAGDEKLFF. The CDR3 DNA reads as TGTGCCAGCAGTCCTAGCCAGGGGGCCGGTGATGAAAAACTGTTTTTT.

The rearrangement links TRBV10-2 to TRBJ2-3, with 10 bases lining up with TRBD2. Per the germline V gene, CDR1 is WSHSY and CDR2 is SAAADI. Trimming removed 6 bases from V and 4 bases from J; junction bases left unmatched: 7. The CDR3 runs 15 residues. CDR3 coding DNA: TGCGCCAGCAGCACAGCGGGAGGGCGGGCAGATACGCAGTATTTT. It codes for CASSTAGGRADTQYF.

The V gene is TRBV4-1, the J gene TRBJ2-1, with 11 bases lining up with TRBD1. The V segment lost 4 bases and the J segment 6 bases; nucleotides outside the gene matches: 5. The CDR3 consists of 15 residues. Looked up from germline, CDR1 is MGHRA and CDR2 is YSYEKL. The CDR3 DNA reads TGCGCCAGCAGCCCGGGACAGGGGGGCGGCAATGAGCAGTTCTTC. Translating gives CASSPGQGGGNEQFF.